This T cell receptor beta chain stems from a study of CD8 T cells in Susac syndrome. The study, taken as a whole, reports: An acknowledgment was made by the study that its TCR sequencing and HLA analysis involved relatively few individuals.

A remark on this clonotype: Its antigen is not known.

With V trimmed by 7 bases and J by 6 bases, 8 bases remained unmatched. The germline V gene has CDR1 SQVTM and CDR2 ANQGSEA. This CDR3 region has 13 residues. Random hexamers were used to reverse transcribe roughly 0.5 to 1 ug of RNA. TCRdb re-called the immunoSEQ multiplex PCR reads through MiXCR, storing one row per CDR3 protein. The table lists around 150,000 distinct CDR3 sequences, approximately 96% of them singletons. The gene calls are TRBV29-1 and TRBJ1-1; the match to TRBD1 covers 10 bases. Sequencing was performed on CD4+ T cells from PBMCs. The clonotype was recovered from a human donor with multiple sclerosis. CDR3 sequence reads: CSGEGQGLSEAFF. The CDR3 coding sequence is TGCAGCGGCGAGGGACAGGGGCTCTCTGAAGCTTTCTTT. The whole variable domain, remainder taken from reference TRBV29-1 and TRBJ1-1, is SAVISQKPSRDICQRGTSLTIQCQVDSQVTMMFWYRQQPGQSLTLIATANQGSEATYESGFVIDKFPISRPNLTFSTLTVSNMSPEDSSIYLCSGEGQGLSEAFFGQGTRLTVV.